This is a list of T cell receptor beta chains from one sample in a study of T-cell reconstitution after alpha-beta-depleted transplantation in children. TCRdb re-called the PCR reads with MiXCR, one entry per CDR3 protein. The sample contains 130,000 to 150,000 distinct CDR3 sequences, 7.5% to 9% of which appear only once. Sequenced here: PBMCs, mostly from graft donor cells, sampled 180 days after TCRalphabeta/CD19-depleted stem cell transplant. The receptors here all came from a female patient younger than 10 who had a stem cell transplant for congenital amegakaryocytic thrombocytopenia, so the T cells may come from the graft donor. The conserved cysteine and the conserved F or W are not part of the CDR3 here. The D gene is left open where the match is weak.

v_gene	d_gene	j_gene	CDR3aa
TRBV18	TRBD1	TRBJ2-2	ASSPPGQGWTGELF
TRBV6-5	TRBD1	TRBJ2-7	ASSYLDRYSYEQY
TRBV21-1	NA	TRBJ2-7	ASSSRDRGGHEQY
TRBV20-1	NA	TRBJ2-6	SARGRRLSGANVLT
TRBV3-1	NA	TRBJ2-3	ASSQARLVRDTQY
TRBV4-1	NA	TRBJ1-4	ASSQLVRGPSTNEKLF
TRBV5-1	NA	TRBJ1-5	ASRPDNSNQPQH
TRBV10-3	TRBD2	TRBJ2-3	AITSGGPTDTQY
TRBV28	NA	TRBJ2-6	ASSLDRFSGANVLT
TRBV12-3/TRBV12-4	TRBD1	TRBJ2-7	ASSLTGSSYEQY
TRBV5-1	TRBD1	TRBJ2-7	ASSPRQGGAYEQY
TRBV12-3/TRBV12-4	TRBD1	TRBJ2-3	ASSLSDRVNSTDTQY
TRBV4-2	NA	TRBJ2-1	ASSQDQGLAYNEQF
TRBV5-6	NA	TRBJ2-5	ASSLTGIRETQY
TRBV5-4	NA	TRBJ2-4	ASSLALGNIQY
TRBV12-3/TRBV12-4	TRBD2	TRBJ2-4	ASSFGLLGQARRGGAKNIQY
TRBV12-3/TRBV12-4	NA	TRBJ1-2	ASSLLNNYGYT
TRBV5-1	NA	TRBJ2-1	ASSLALSPYNEQF
TRBV29-1	NA	TRBJ1-2	SASGAYGYT
TRBV5-1	TRBD1	TRBJ1-1	ASSLGPTGGVTEAF
TRBV27	NA	TRBJ2-3	ASRNSRPGTDTQY
TRBV12-3/TRBV12-4	TRBD2	TRBJ2-3	ASSFGGASDTQY
TRBV12-3/TRBV12-4	TRBD2	TRBJ2-5	ASSSIIITSGRVRETQY